The clone carrying this T cell receptor beta chain was detected only a few times. This sample is drawn from a study of OX40 agonist ivuxolimab in advanced cancers. Some clones are missing from TCRdb's copy, which holds only in-frame ones; the method was immunoSEQ multiplex PCR. The sample lists about 45,000 clones, around 83% seen once, with 2.6% in the top ten. CDR1 is LGHNA and CDR2 is YSLEER in the germline V gene. Trimming took off 0 bases at V and 1 base at J, with 11 bases between the two ends. This CDR3 contains 16 residues. The chain has TRBV4-3 and TRBJ2-3; D is perhaps TRBD2 (6 bases). Sequenced material: CD4+ or CD8+ T cells sorted from blood, taken in a trial of the OX40 agonist ivuxolimab. The receptor comes from an adult with an advanced solid tumor such as melanoma, head and neck, liver or kidney cancer. The CDR3 nucleotides are TGCGCCAGCAGCCAAGAACTGGCTAGCGGCACAGATACGCAGTATTTT. This encodes CASSQELASGTDTQYF.